The 23 T cell receptor beta chains below were found in one sample sequenced in a study of shared clonotypes between healthy human individuals. Clones were read by immunoSEQ multiplex PCR, and TCRdb kept only the in-frame ones, dropping some. The sample records 2 million to 3 million clones, 80% to 95% being singletons. Source material: naive CD4+ T cells from PBMCs. Regarding subset: CD45RA+ positively selected. These receptor sequences come from a man younger than 35 in good health. Some clones in this sample may be carry-over from other donors' samples.

Of note for this clone: Other DNA variants within this sample encode the same CDR3. The J gene is TRBJ1-1, the V gene TRBV5-8, with 7 bases fitting TRBD1. The CDR3 length is 14 residues. The V and J ends lost 4 bases and 0 bases, in that order; junction bases with no gene match: 3. The V gene's germline CDR1 is SGHTS and CDR2 YDEGEE. CDR3 sequence (DNA): TGTGCCAGCAGCAAACAGGGGATGAACACTGAAGCTTTCTTT. Residues: CASSKQGMNTEAFF. Complete variable domain (other parts from reference TRBV5-8 and TRBJ1-1): EAGVTQSPTHLIKTRGQQATLRCSPISGHTSVYWYQQALGLGLQFLLWYDEGEERNRGNFPPRFSGRQFPNYSSELNVNALELEDSALYLCASSKQGMNTEAFFGQGTRLTVV.

This clone was seen just once. The chain employs TRBV5-4 and TRBJ1-1, with D tentatively TRBD1 (5 bases). The CDR3 contains 14 residues. Deletions cut 3 bases from V and 6 bases from J, with 15 bases between. CDR1 and CDR2 (germline): SGHNT, YYREEE (reference sequence). CDR3: CASSWDGKSAEAFF. CDR3 DNA sequence: TGTGCCAGCAGCTGGGACGGAAAGTCCGCTGAAGCTTTCTTT.

The J gene is TRBJ2-1, the V gene TRBV28, with 12 bases fitting TRBD2. Germline values: CDR1 MDHEN, CDR2 SYDVKM. The trim removed 5 bases at V and 15 bases at J, leaving 11 bases unmatched. There are 14 residues in the CDR3. The DNA for the CDR3 is TGTGCCAGCAGTGCCACGATGACTAGCGGGGGCGGGTTCTTC. Translated: CASSATMTSGGGFF.

The rearrangement uses TRBV20-1 and TRBJ1-2, with D possibly being TRBD1 (5 bases). This CDR3 spans 11 amino acids. Germline CDR1 and CDR2: DFQATT and SNEGSKA (reference sequence). The V gene lost 6 bases and the J gene lost 7 bases, with 12 bases spanning the gap. The CDR3 sequence is CSAQGWSGYTF. In nucleotides, the CDR3 is TGCAGTGCCCAGGGCTGGAGTGGCTACACCTTC.

In the case of this clone: This sample also contains other DNA sequences that code for the same CDR3. The genes are TRBV5-1 and TRBJ1-1, with 9 bases that match TRBD1. Germline V lookup: CDR1 SGHRS, CDR2 YFSETQ. Trimming at V came to 1 base and at J to 0 bases, leaving 4 bases not matched to a gene. CDR3 length: 16 residues. The DNA of the CDR3 is TGCGCCAGCAGCTTGCGACAGGGGGGAGTGAACACTGAAGCTTTCTTT. Its translation: CASSLRQGGVNTEAFF.

This clone is a singleton in its sample. This sequence joins TRBV18 and TRBJ2-3, with 8 nucleotides matching TRBD1. Germline loops: CDR1 KGHSH, CDR2 LQKENI. The CDR3 length is 14 residues. V lost 8 bases, J lost 3 bases, and 7 bases stayed unmatched. The CDR3 here is CASKTGGGTDTQYF. CDR3 bases: TGTGCCAGCAAAACAGGGGGAGGTACAGATACGCAGTATTTT.

This clone appeared a few times. The sample holds other DNA sequences that translate to the same CDR3. The rearrangement links TRBV5-1 to TRBJ2-6; D call uncertain. The CDR3 has 14 amino acids. Germline V gene lookup returns CDR1 SGHRS and CDR2 YFSETQ. Trimming took off 2 bases at V and 0 bases at J, with 3 bases between the two ends. This CDR3 reads CASSLGSGANVLTF. CDR3 bases: TGCGCCAGCAGCTTAGGCTCTGGGGCCAACGTCCTGACTTTC.

V usage is TRBV5-5 and J usage is TRBJ1-1, with TRBD1 identical over 9 bases. The V segment lost 4 bases and the J segment 1 base; nucleotides outside the gene matches: 2. Per the germline V gene, CDR1 is SGHKS and CDR2 is YYEKEE (reference sequence). CDR3 length: 14 amino acids. CDR3 nucleotide sequence: TGTGCCAGCAGCGTGGACAGGGGGAACACTGAAGCTTTCTTT. It translates to CASSVDRGNTEAFF.

As to this clone: One end of the junction fails to match germline, which may point to a read error. V and J are TRBV28 and TRBJ2-5; 13 nucleotides match TRBD2. CDR3 length: 15 amino acids. CDR1 and CDR2 from the germline V gene are MDHEN and SYDVKM. CDR3 residues: CASSSQPGLAGKTHF. CDR3 coding DNA: TGTGCCAGCAGCTCCCAACCGGGACTAGCGGGAAAGACGCACTTC.

The rearrangement joins TRBV7-9 to TRBJ1-2, with TRBD1 matching 11 bases. CDR1 and CDR2 (germline): SEHNR, FQNEAQ (reference sequence). The V segment lost 4 bases and the J segment 8 bases; nucleotides outside the gene matches: 12. CDR3 size: 16 residues. CDR3 sequence: CASSSLSDRGRGGYTF. In nucleotides, the CDR3 is TGTGCCAGCAGCTCCCTATCGGACAGGGGGCGAGGGGGCTACACCTTC.

The J gene is TRBJ1-2, the V gene TRBV10-3, with TRBD1 matching 9 bases. Germline CDR1 is ENHRY and CDR2 is SYGVKD. The J segment lost 8 bases and the V segment lost 6 bases, leaving 10 bases of the junction unmatched. The CDR3 is 14 residues long. The DNA for the CDR3 is TGTGCCATCAGACCCGAGACAGGGGGTGTGGGCTACACCTTC. Its translation: CAIRPETGGVGYTF.

This sequence joins TRBV29-1 and TRBJ2-7; 10 bases line up with TRBD1. This CDR3 has 14 residues. From germline, CDR1 is SQVTM and CDR2 ANQGSEA. V shed 1 base, J shed 6 bases, and the junction held 6 bases outside the gene matches. CDR3 residues: CSVEVRTGGAEQYF. For the CDR3, the DNA is TGCAGCGTTGAAGTTCGGACAGGGGGGGCCGAGCAGTACTTC.

This sequence joins TRBV7-3 and TRBJ1-1; D uncertain. The CDR3 extends over 18 amino acids. The V gene's germline CDR1 is SGHTA and CDR2 FQGTGA. The germline V and J ends were trimmed by 3 bases and 2 bases, with 22 bases remaining between them. CDR3 loop: CASSFLNLGGQTNTEAFF. CDR3 bases: TGTGCCAGCAGCTTTCTAAACCTCGGCGGGCAGACCAACACTGAAGCTTTCTTT.

This clone was detected once. V usage is TRBV9 and J usage is TRBJ2-5; 10 positions agree with TRBD2. The CDR3 extends over 18 amino acids. CDR1 is SGDLS, CDR2 YYNGEE, per germline. The ends lost 2 bases at V and 1 base at J; junction bases unmatched: 11. CDR3 region: CASSVGLAGVQGQETQYF. CDR3 DNA: TGTGCCAGCAGCGTGGGCCTAGCGGGAGTTCAGGGCCAAGAGACCCAGTACTTC.

This sequence joins TRBV4-2 and TRBJ2-7; D remains unclear. The CDR3 has 13 amino acids. The germline V gene has CDR1 LGHNA and CDR2 YNFKEQ. V was cut by 2 bases and J by 2 bases, with 7 bases left in between. The CDR3 is CASSQSRTYEQYF. CDR3 DNA sequence: TGTGCCAGCAGCCAATCGCGGACCTACGAGCAGTACTTC.

The chain joins TRBV28 to TRBJ1-2; 8 bases map to TRBD1. Looked up from germline, CDR1 is MDHEN and CDR2 is SYDVKM. The V and J ends lost 5 bases and 8 bases, in that order; junction bases with no gene match: 13. CDR3 length: 15 residues. The CDR3 loop reads CASSIYRGATVGYTF. CDR3 DNA sequence: TGTGCCAGCAGTATTTACAGGGGGGCGACAGTAGGCTACACCTTC.

This chain connects TRBV28 to TRBJ2-1; 10 bases are a match to TRBD1. The ends lost 5 bases at V and 7 bases at J; junction bases unmatched: 11. The CDR3 extends over 16 amino acids. Germline-derived CDR1 and CDR2 are MDHEN and SYDVKM. Here the CDR3 DNA reads TGTGCCAGCAGTCCTTCTGGGACAGGGGAGGTGAATGAGCAGTTCTTC. Residues: CASSPSGTGEVNEQFF.

This clone was seen a few times. The genes are TRBV5-1 and TRBJ2-1; tentatively, D is TRBD2 (6 bases). The CDR3 consists of 15 residues. Germline CDR1 is SGHRS and CDR2 is YFSETQ. The V gene lost 3 bases and the J gene lost 0 bases, with 10 bases spanning the gap. For the CDR3, the DNA is TGCGCCAGCAGCTCGGACGGGAGCTCCTACAATGAGCAGTTCTTC. This sequence encodes CASSSDGSSYNEQFF.

The V and J genes are TRBV28 and TRBJ1-4; 9 positions match TRBD1. This CDR3 region has 15 residues. Germline values: CDR1 MDHEN, CDR2 SYDVKM. V was pared by 5 bases and J by 7 bases, with 8 bases of the junction left unmatched. CDR3 nucleotide sequence: TGTGCCAGCAGTCTACAGGGGGCAGAGGGTGAAAAACTGTTTTTT. This gives the protein CASSLQGAEGEKLFF.

The table lists this clone with a count of one. This CDR3 is CASSLVDREQFF. CDR3 coding DNA: TGCGCCAGCAGCTTGGTGGACAGGGAGCAGTTCTTC. V is TRBV5-1 and J is TRBJ2-1, with TRBD1 matching 7 bases. The CDR3 totals 12 residues. The V gene end was trimmed by 0 bases and the J gene end by 10 bases; junction bases not matched to a gene: 1. Germline V CDR1 and CDR2: SGHRS, YFSETQ.

This clone was detected only once. V and J are TRBV18 and TRBJ2-5; D is undetermined. From germline, CDR1 is KGHSH and CDR2 LQKENI. The CDR3 contains 13 residues. V was clipped by 3 bases and J by 3 bases, with 8 bases between them. The CDR3: CASSPVPKETQYF. DNA for the CDR3: TGTGCCAGCTCACCGGTCCCGAAAGAGACCCAGTACTTC. The entire variable domain, with the rest obtained from reference TRBV18 and TRBJ2-5, is as follows: NAGVMQNPRHLVRRRGQEARLRCSPMKGHSHVYWYRQLPEEGLKFMVYLQKENIIDESGMPKERFSAEFPKEGPSILRIQQVVRGDSAAYFCASSPVPKETQYFGPGTRLLVL.

The chain joins TRBV30 to TRBJ1-4, with a weak D call TRBD1 (5 bases). CDR3 length: 16 residues. V was shortened by 0 bases and J by 1 base, with 12 bases between the two germline ends. CDR1 is GTSNPN, CDR2 SVGIG, per germline (reference sequence). The CDR3 DNA reads TGTGCCTGGAGTGTACACAGGACATTAACTAATGAAAAACTGTTTTTT. It codes for CAWSVHRTLTNEKLFF. Based on the CDR3 plus reference TRBV30 and TRBJ1-4, the full variable domain is SQTIHQWPATLVQPVGSPLSLECTVEGTSNPNLYWYRQAAGRGLQLLFYSVGIGQISSEVPQNLSASRPQDRQFILSSKKLLLSDSGFYLCAWSVHRTLTNEKLFFGSGTQLSVL.

As regards this clone: Distinct nucleotide sequences in the sample also encode this CDR3. The chain joins TRBV5-1 to TRBJ2-2, with D unclear. Germline V gives CDR1 SGHRS, CDR2 YFSETQ. Trimming removed 0 bases at V and 4 bases at J, with 4 bases between. The CDR3 is 13 amino acids. As DNA, the CDR3 is TGCGCCAGCAGCTTGGTGGTCACCGGGGAGCTGTTTTTT. It translates to CASSLVVTGELFF. Complete variable domain (other parts from reference TRBV5-1 and TRBJ2-2): KAGVTQTPRYLIKTRGQQVTLSCSPISGHRSVSWYQQTPGQGLQFLFEYFSETQRNKGNFPGRFSGRQFSNSRSEMNVSTLELGDSALYLCASSLVVTGELFFGEGSRLTVL.